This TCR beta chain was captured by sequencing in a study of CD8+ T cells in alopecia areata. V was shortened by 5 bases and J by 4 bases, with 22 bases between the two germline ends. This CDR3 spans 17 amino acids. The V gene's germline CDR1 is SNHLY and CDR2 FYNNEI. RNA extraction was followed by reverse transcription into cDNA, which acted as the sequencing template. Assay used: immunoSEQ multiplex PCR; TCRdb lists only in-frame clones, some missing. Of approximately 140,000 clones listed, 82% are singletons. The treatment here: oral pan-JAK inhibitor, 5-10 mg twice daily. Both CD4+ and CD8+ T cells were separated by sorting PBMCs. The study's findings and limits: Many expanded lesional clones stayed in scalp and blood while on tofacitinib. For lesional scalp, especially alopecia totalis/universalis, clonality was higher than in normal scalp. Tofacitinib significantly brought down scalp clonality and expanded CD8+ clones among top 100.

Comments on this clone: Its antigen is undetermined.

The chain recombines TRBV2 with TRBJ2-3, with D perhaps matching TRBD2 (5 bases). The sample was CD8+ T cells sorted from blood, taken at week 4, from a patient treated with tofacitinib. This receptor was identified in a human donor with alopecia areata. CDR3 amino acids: CASSPPGRGFGADTQYF. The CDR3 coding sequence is TGTGCCAGCAGTCCCCCCGGACGGGGTTTTGGCGCAGATACGCAGTATTTT.